One and the same sample provided the 23 T cell receptor beta chains below, sequenced in a study of glioma-infiltrating T cells after dendritic cell vaccination. Method: immunoSEQ multiplex PCR; TCRdb's copy keeps in-frame clones and lacks some. The sample records 80,000 to 95,000 clones, about 85% being singletons. Sample: blood, taken before dendritic cell vaccination. These receptors originate from a human donor with glioblastoma.

This rearrangement joins TRBV6-1 to TRBJ2-4; D is unclear. Germline assignment: CDR1 MNHNS and CDR2 SASEGT. CDR3 size: 14 residues. Trimming removed 4 bases from V and 7 bases from J, with 14 bases in between. This chain's CDR3 is CASSVPLDWNIQYF. The DNA of the CDR3 is TGTGCCAGCAGTGTCCCCTTAGACTGGAACATTCAGTACTTC.

The rearrangement uses TRBV6-1 and TRBJ1-1, with TRBD1 matching over 7 bases. V shed 10 bases, J shed 0 bases, and the junction held 8 bases outside the gene matches. The CDR3 extends over 14 amino acids. The germline CDR1 and CDR2 sequences are MNHNS and SASEGT. The CDR3 spells CATRTGRMNTEAFF. In DNA, the CDR3 is TGTGCCACCAGGACAGGCCGCATGAACACTGAAGCTTTCTTT.

The chain links TRBV4-2 to TRBJ1-4; D not certain. V was clipped by 0 bases and J by 8 bases, with 16 bases between them. Germline V gene data show CDR1 as LGHNA and CDR2 as YNFKEQ. The CDR3 sequence is 16 residues long. The CDR3 nucleotides are TGTGCCAGCAGCCAAGATCGGGGATGGGAAGAAGAAAAACTGTTTTTT. It specifies CASSQDRGWEEEKLFF.

The V and J genes are TRBV5-1 and TRBJ1-5, with D maybe TRBD1 (6 bases). The CDR3 runs to 15 residues. Germline lookup yields CDR1 SGHRS and CDR2 YFSETQ. The V gene lost 2 bases and the J gene lost 1 base, with 10 bases spanning the gap. This CDR3 is CASSLAGVSNQPQHF. CDR3 bases: TGCGCCAGCAGCTTAGCAGGGGTGAGCAATCAGCCCCAGCATTTT.

The V and J genes are TRBV5-1 and TRBJ1-2; D perhaps matches TRBD1 (6 bases). Germline assignment: CDR1 SGHRS and CDR2 YFSETQ. The CDR3 contains 13 residues. Trimming removed 4 bases from V and 3 bases from J, with 10 bases in between. The CDR3 loop is CASSQDSYYGYTF. In DNA form, the CDR3 reads TGCGCCAGCAGCCAGGACAGCTACTATGGCTACACCTTC.

V gene TRBV10-3 combines with J gene TRBJ1-2; 8 bases are a match to TRBD1. The germline V gene encodes CDR1 ENHRY and CDR2 SYGVKD. J gave up 2 bases and V 4 bases, and 3 bases lay outside the gene matches. The CDR3 covers 14 residues. CDR3 in DNA: TGTGCCATCAGTGGGACAGGGTTCAACTATGGCTACACCTTC. This sequence encodes CAISGTGFNYGYTF.

This clone was detected a few times. The gene calls are TRBV7-2 and TRBJ1-1, with D uncertain. This CDR3 contains 13 residues. From germline, CDR1 is SGHTA and CDR2 FQGNSA. V shed 5 bases and J shed 5 bases, with 12 bases lying between them. The CDR3 coding sequence is TGTGCCAGCAGCCCAAGCGGGAGGACTGAAGCTTTCTTT. Protein: CASSPSGRTEAFF.

The V gene is TRBV5-1, the J gene TRBJ2-3; D gene unclear. V was pared by 0 bases and J by 2 bases, with 16 bases between. Germline V gives CDR1 SGHRS, CDR2 YFSETQ. This CDR3 comprises 17 residues. Here the CDR3 DNA reads TGCGCCAGCAGCTTGGGGGCAGCTCAGTACCTCACAGATACGCAGTATTTT. Amino acid sequence: CASSLGAAQYLTDTQYF.

The chain combines TRBV18 with TRBJ2-7, with a weak D call TRBD2 (7 bases). V was trimmed by 6 bases and J by 4 bases, leaving 16 bases between them. This CDR3 contains 14 residues. Germline CDR1 reads KGHSH; CDR2 reads LQKENI. CDR3 residues: CASSVNRGAYEQYF. The CDR3 DNA follows: TGTGCCAGCTCGGTTAATCGGGGGGCGTACGAGCAGTACTTC.

The chain joins TRBV5-4 to TRBJ2-7; TRBD1 matches at 10 bases. Per germline, CDR1 SGHNT and CDR2 YYREEE (reference sequence). CDR3 length: 15 residues. V was pared by 2 bases and J by 3 bases, with 5 bases of the junction left unmatched. CDR3 residues: CASSLGGQGGYEQYF. The DNA of the CDR3 is TGTGCCAGCAGCTTAGGAGGACAGGGGGGCTACGAGCAGTACTTC.

The gene calls are TRBV6-5 and TRBJ1-6, with 11 nucleotides matching TRBD1. The CDR3 consists of 14 residues. The ends lost 6 bases at V and 8 bases at J; junction bases unmatched: 3. Looked up from germline, CDR1 is MNHEY and CDR2 is SVGAGI. The CDR3 region is CASSQDRGHSPLHF. DNA for the CDR3: TGTGCCAGCAGCCAGGACAGGGGGCATTCACCCCTCCACTTT.

The CDR3, as DNA: TGTGCCAGCAGTGAAGGCAGGAGGGACATTCAGTACTTC. Protein sequence: CASSEGRRDIQYF. The rearrangement uses TRBV25-1 and TRBJ2-4; possible D gene TRBD2, 6 bases. Trimming stripped 2 bases from V and 8 bases from J, with 10 bases between. CDR3 length equals 13 residues. Looked up from germline, CDR1 is MGHDK and CDR2 is SYGVNS.

This chain connects TRBV2 to TRBJ2-2, with a weak D call TRBD1 (6 bases). From germline, CDR1 is SNHLY and CDR2 FYNNEI. The CDR3 consists of 12 residues. Trimming shortened V by 7 bases and J by 7 bases, and 10 bases separated the two germline ends. CDR3: CASNQGFGELFF. The CDR3 DNA is TGTGCCAGCAATCAGGGGTTCGGGGAGCTGTTTTTT.

The CDR3 region has the DNA TGCAGCCAGAGGGGGGGCGGTTCCTACAATGAGCAGTTCTTC. Translated: CSQRGGGSYNEQFF. The rearrangement uses TRBV29-1 and TRBJ2-1; maybe TRBD2 (7 bases). In germline, CDR1 is SQVTM, CDR2 ANQGSEA. The V and J ends lost 8 bases and 1 base respectively, with 15 bases between them. CDR3 length equals 14 residues.

This sequence joins TRBV30 and TRBJ2-3; 8 bases align to TRBD1. The CDR3 spans 15 residues. J was trimmed by 2 bases and V by 3 bases; bases with no gene match: 7. From germline, CDR1 is GTSNPN and CDR2 SVGIG (reference sequence). Here the CDR3 DNA reads TGTGCCTGGAGGATGACCAGGGGGCCCACAGATACGCAGTATTTT. Protein sequence: CAWRMTRGPTDTQYF.

This clone showed up just a few times. V is TRBV7-3 and J is TRBJ2-2; 11 bases line up with TRBD1. CDR3 size: 16 residues. V shed 4 bases, J shed 5 bases, and the junction held 6 bases outside the gene matches. The germline gives CDR1 SGHTA, CDR2 FQGTGA. CDR3 nucleotide sequence: TGTGCCAGCAGCTCCTACGGACAGGGGGCTACCGGGGAGCTGTTTTTT. As protein: CASSSYGQGATGELFF.

This rearrangement joins TRBV9 to TRBJ2-7; tentative D call: TRBD2 (6 bases). There are 14 residues in the CDR3. V was shortened by 7 bases and J by 4 bases, with 18 bases between the two germline ends. Germline V gene sequence: CDR1 SGDLS, CDR2 YYNGEE. CDR3 protein: CASAAGKGLYEQYF. The CDR3 DNA is TGTGCCAGCGCGGCGGGGAAAGGCTTGTACGAGCAGTACTTC.

The chain is built from TRBV5-1 and TRBJ1-1, with 8 positions matching TRBD1. V trimming: 4 bases; J trimming: 1 base; junction bases outside the gene matches: 6. This CDR3 has 15 residues. CDR1 is SGHRS, CDR2 YFSETQ, per germline. The DNA of the CDR3 is TGCGCCAGCAGCCCACGGACAGGGTCGAACACTGAAGCTTTCTTT. Its protein is CASSPRTGSNTEAFF.

This chain joins TRBV10-3 and TRBJ2-1; 9 nucleotides agree with TRBD2. The ends lost 2 bases at V and 4 bases at J; junction bases unmatched: 6. The CDR3 is 16 residues long. Germline CDR1 and CDR2: ENHRY and SYGVKD. CDR3 amino acids: CAISEGAGGPYNEQFF. The CDR3 nucleotides are TGTGCCATCAGTGAGGGCGCGGGGGGGCCGTACAATGAGCAGTTCTTC.

The rearrangement uses TRBV25-1 and TRBJ1-2, with unresolved D. Germline V gene sequence: CDR1 MGHDK, CDR2 SYGVNS. The V gene lost 5 bases and the J gene lost 7 bases, with 14 bases spanning the gap. CDR3 length: 13 amino acids. CDR3: CASSLRAFGGYTF. The DNA of the CDR3 is TGTGCCAGCAGTTTGAGGGCTTTTGGTGGCTACACCTTC.

The chain has TRBV5-1 and TRBJ2-2, with TRBD2 identical over 9 bases. From germline, CDR1 is SGHRS and CDR2 YFSETQ. There are 18 residues in the CDR3. V was pared by 5 bases and J by 4 bases, with 15 bases of the junction left unmatched. CDR3 protein: CASSQFSGSGGFTGELFF. The CDR3, as DNA: TGCGCCAGCAGTCAATTTAGCGGGAGTGGGGGTTTCACCGGGGAGCTGTTTTTT.

V is TRBV4-1 and J is TRBJ2-7; D might be TRBD2 (5 bases). The CDR3 extends over 13 amino acids. V lost 4 bases and J 4 bases, leaving 11 bases between the germline ends. Germline CDR1 MGHRA, CDR2 YSYEKL. CDR3 protein: CASSPGWEYEQYF. In DNA, the CDR3 is TGCGCCAGCAGCCCGGGGTGGGAATACGAGCAGTACTTC.

This clone was detected a few times. The rearrangement uses TRBV10-3 and TRBJ2-1, with 9 bases matching TRBD1. Trimming removed 9 bases from V and 7 bases from J; junction bases left unmatched: 10. Per germline, CDR1 ENHRY and CDR2 SYGVKD. The CDR3 runs to 14 residues. CDR3 coding DNA: TGTGCCATTGGGGACAGGGACTTTGCAAATGAGCAGTTCTTC. This encodes CAIGDRDFANEQFF.